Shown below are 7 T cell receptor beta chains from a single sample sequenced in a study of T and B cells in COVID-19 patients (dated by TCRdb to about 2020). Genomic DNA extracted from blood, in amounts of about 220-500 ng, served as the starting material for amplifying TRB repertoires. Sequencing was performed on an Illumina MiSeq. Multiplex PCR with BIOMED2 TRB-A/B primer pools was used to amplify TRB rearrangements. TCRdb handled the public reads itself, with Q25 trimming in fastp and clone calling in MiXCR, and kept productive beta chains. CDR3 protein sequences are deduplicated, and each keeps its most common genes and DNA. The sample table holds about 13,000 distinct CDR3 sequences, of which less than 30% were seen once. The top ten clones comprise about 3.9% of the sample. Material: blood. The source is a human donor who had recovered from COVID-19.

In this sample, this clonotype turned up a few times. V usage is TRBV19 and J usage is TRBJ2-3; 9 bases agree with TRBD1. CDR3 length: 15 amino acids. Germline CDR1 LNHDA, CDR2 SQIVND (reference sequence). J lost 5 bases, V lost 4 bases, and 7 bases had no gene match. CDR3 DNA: TGTGCCAGTAGTACTCGGGACAGGGTCAGAGATACGCAGTATTTT. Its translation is CASSTRDRVRDTQYF.

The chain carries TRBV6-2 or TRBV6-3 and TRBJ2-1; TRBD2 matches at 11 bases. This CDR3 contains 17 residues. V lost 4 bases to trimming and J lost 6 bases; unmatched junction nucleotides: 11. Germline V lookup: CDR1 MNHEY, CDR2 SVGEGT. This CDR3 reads CASSCLAGGNLVNEQFF. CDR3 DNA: TGTGCCAGCAGTTGCCTAGCGGGGGGTAACCTTGTCAATGAGCAGTTCTTC.

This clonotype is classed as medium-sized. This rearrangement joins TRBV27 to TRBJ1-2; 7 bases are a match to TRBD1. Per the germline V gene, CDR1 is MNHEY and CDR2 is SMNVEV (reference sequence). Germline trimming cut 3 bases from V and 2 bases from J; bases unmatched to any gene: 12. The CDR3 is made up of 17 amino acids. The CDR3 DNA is TGTGCCAGCAGTTTGGGACAGTGGGCAGGGAGGAACTATGGCTACACCTTC. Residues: CASSLGQWAGRNYGYTF.

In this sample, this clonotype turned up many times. CDR3 loop: CASSYGPREPDEQFF. The CDR3 region has the DNA TGTGCCAGCAGTTACGGTCCGAGAGAACCGGATGAGCAGTTCTTC. The chain has TRBV6-5 and TRBJ2-1, with D unclear. Germline V gives CDR1 MNHEY, CDR2 SVGAGI. V shed 2 bases and J shed 8 bases, with 16 bases lying between them. The CDR3 is 15 amino acids.

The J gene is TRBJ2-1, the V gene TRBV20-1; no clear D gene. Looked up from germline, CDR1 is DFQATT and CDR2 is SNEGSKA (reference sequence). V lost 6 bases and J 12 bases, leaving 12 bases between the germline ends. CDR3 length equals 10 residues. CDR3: CSAKSGGQFF. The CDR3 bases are TGCAGTGCCAAATCCGGCGGGCAGTTCTTC.

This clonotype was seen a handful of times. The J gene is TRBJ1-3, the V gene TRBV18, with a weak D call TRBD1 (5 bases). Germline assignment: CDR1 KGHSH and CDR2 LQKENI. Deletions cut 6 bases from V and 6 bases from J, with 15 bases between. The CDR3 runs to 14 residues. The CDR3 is CASSGQGDENTIYF. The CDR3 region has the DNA TGTGCCAGCTCCGGCCAGGGCGACGAAAACACCATATATTTT.

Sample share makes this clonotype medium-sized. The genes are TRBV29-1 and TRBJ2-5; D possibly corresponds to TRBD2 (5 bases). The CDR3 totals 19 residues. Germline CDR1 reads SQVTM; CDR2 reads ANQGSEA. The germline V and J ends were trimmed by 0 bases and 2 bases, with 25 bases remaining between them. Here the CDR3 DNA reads TGCAGCGTTGAAGAACGTCGGGAAATACAAGGCGTAAAACAAGAGACCCAGTACTTC. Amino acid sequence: CSVEERREIQGVKQETQYF. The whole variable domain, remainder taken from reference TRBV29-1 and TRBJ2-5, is SAVISQKPSRDICQRGTSLTIQCQVDSQVTMMFWYRQQPGQSLTLIATANQGSEATYESGFVIDKFPISRPNLTFSTLTVSNMSPEDSSIYLCSVEERREIQGVKQETQYFGPGTRLLVL.